This passage covers 5 T cell receptor beta chains from one sample sequenced in a study of T cell repertoires in cytomegalovirus infection. Via MiXCR, TCRdb re-called the reads, giving one row per CDR3 protein. Of some 680,000 distinct CDR3 sequences listed, about a third are singletons. Sequencing was done on a sample of PBMCs. The receptors come from a human donor in good health (CMV status not recorded). Some clones in this sample may be carry-over from other donors' samples.

The genes are TRBV4-2 and TRBJ1-6; no firm D call. This CDR3 contains 15 residues. Per the germline V gene, CDR1 is LGHNA and CDR2 is YNFKEQ. V gave up 0 bases and J gave up 7 bases, with 10 bases separating them. CDR3 protein: CASSQDFTANSPLHF. The CDR3 DNA follows: TGTGCCAGCAGCCAAGACTTCACAGCAAATTCACCCCTCCACTTT.

With regard to this clonotype: Its ends do not fully match the called genes, so a read error is possible. The J gene is TRBJ2-7, the V gene TRBV28; no clear D. CDR1 and CDR2 from the germline V gene are MDHEN and SYDVKM. The CDR3 consists of 12 residues. The CDR3 here is CASRTGSDEQYF. CDR3 sequence (DNA): TGTGCCAGCAGGACCGGCTCCGACGAGCAGTACTTC.

This clonotype was seen at least ten times. The chain is built from TRBV12-5 and TRBJ1-1; TRBD1 might be the D (6 bases). From germline, CDR1 is LGHNT and CDR2 FRNRAP. V lost 1 base and J 0 bases, leaving 9 bases between the germline ends. CDR3 length equals 15 residues. The CDR3 spells CASGLGRGMNTEAFF. In nucleotides, the CDR3 is TGTGCTAGTGGTTTGGGAAGGGGGATGAACACTGAAGCTTTCTTT. Together with reference TRBV12-5 and TRBJ1-1, the CDR3 gives the full variable domain: DARVTQTPRHKVTEMGQEVTMRCQPILGHNTVFWYRQTMMQGLELLAYFRNRAPLDDSGMPKDRFSAEMPDATLATLKIQPSEPRDSAVYFCASGLGRGMNTEAFFGQGTRLTVV.

The gene calls are TRBV6-6 and TRBJ1-4; 8 positions match TRBD1. The germline gives CDR1 MNHNY, CDR2 SVGAGI (reference sequence). The CDR3 has 15 amino acids. V was pared by 5 bases and J by 3 bases, with 5 bases of the junction left unmatched. The CDR3, as DNA: TGTGCCAGCAGTACAACAGGGGGAGCTAATGAAAAACTGTTTTTT. Translated, it gives CASSTTGGANEKLFF.

The chain combines TRBV3-1 with TRBJ2-1; possibly TRBD1 for D (6 bases). Germline-derived CDR1 and CDR2 are LGHDT and YNNKEL (reference sequence). This CDR3 spans 14 amino acids. V shed 1 base and J shed 10 bases, with 14 bases lying between them. The CDR3 bases are TGTGCCAGCAGCCAAGGGGGGCGGTCGGGCGAGCAGTTCTTC. It is translated as CASSQGGRSGEQFF.